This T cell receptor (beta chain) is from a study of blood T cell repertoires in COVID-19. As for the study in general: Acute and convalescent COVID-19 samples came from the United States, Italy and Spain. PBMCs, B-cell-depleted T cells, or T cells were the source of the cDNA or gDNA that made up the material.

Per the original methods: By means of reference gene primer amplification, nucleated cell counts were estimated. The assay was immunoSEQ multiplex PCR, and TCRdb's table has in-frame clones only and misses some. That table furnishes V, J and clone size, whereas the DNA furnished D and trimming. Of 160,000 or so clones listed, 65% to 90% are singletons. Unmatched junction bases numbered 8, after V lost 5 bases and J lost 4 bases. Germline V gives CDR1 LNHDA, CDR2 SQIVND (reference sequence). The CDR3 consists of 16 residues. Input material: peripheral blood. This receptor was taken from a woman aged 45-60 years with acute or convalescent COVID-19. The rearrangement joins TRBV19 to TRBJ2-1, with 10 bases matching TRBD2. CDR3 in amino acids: CASSRQASGGYNEQFF. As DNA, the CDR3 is TGTGCCAGTAGTCGACAAGCTAGCGGGGGTTACAATGAGCAGTTCTTC. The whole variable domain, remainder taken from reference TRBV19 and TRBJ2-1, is DGGITQSPKYLFRKEGQNVTLSCEQNLNHDAMYWYRQDPGQGLRLIYYSQIVNDFQKGDIAEGYSVSREKKESFPLTVTSAQKNPTAFYLCASSRQASGGYNEQFFGPGTRLTVL.